Following are 17 T cell receptor beta chains from one sample sequenced in a study of neoadjuvant anti-PD-1 for oral cavity cancer. Produced via immunoSEQ multiplex PCR; TCRdb's table is partial and in-frame only. The table records 11,000 to 15,000 clones, 55% to 75% of them present only once. The starting material was PBMCs, obtained before nivolumab (anti-PD-1) treatment. The receptor source for this set is a person between 40 and 85 years old with oral cavity squamous cell carcinoma.

The rearrangement uses TRBV5-6 and TRBJ1-2, with TRBD1 matching 7 bases. This CDR3 contains 15 residues. J gave up 8 bases and V 3 bases, and 13 bases lay outside the gene matches. Germline V CDR1 and CDR2: SGHDT, YYEEEE. CDR3 loop: CASSSQLTGLGGYTF. As DNA, the CDR3 is TGTGCCAGCAGCTCACAACTGACAGGGCTGGGGGGCTACACCTTC.

V usage is TRBV10-3 and J usage is TRBJ2-6; D call uncertain. This CDR3 has 15 residues. The ends were cut back, 4 bases at V and 0 bases at J, with 7 bases in the middle. Germline V gene lookup returns CDR1 ENHRY and CDR2 SYGVKD. The CDR3 loop is CAISGEPSGANVLTF. The CDR3 coding sequence is TGTGCCATCAGTGGAGAGCCCTCTGGGGCCAACGTCCTGACTTTC.

This clone came up a few times. The V and J genes are TRBV7-3 and TRBJ2-5; 9 nucleotides line up with TRBD2. J lost 4 bases, V lost 4 bases, and 7 bases had no gene match. The CDR3 is made up of 15 amino acids. Germline CDR1 is SGHTA and CDR2 is FQGTGA. CDR3 loop: CASSSAGGRRETQYF. In nucleotides, the CDR3 is TGTGCCAGCAGCTCGGCGGGAGGGCGGCGAGAGACCCAGTACTTC.

J is TRBJ1-5 and V is TRBV2, with 10 bases fitting TRBD1. The CDR3 is 15 residues long. V shed 5 bases and J 8 bases; nucleotides not matched to a gene: 9. Germline-derived CDR1 and CDR2 are SNHLY and FYNNEI. The CDR3 loop reads CASSPETGGRKPQHF. Here the CDR3 DNA reads TGTGCCAGCAGTCCAGAGACAGGGGGCAGGAAGCCCCAGCATTTT.

The gene calls are TRBV27 and TRBJ2-7; 10 nucleotides agree with TRBD2. V shed 3 bases and J 1 base; nucleotides not matched to a gene: 6. Germline CDR1 and CDR2: MNHEY and SMNVEV (reference sequence). This CDR3 has 16 residues. Here the CDR3 reads CASSLLAGVGSYEQYF. The CDR3 region has the DNA TGTGCCAGCAGTTTGCTAGCGGGAGTGGGTTCCTACGAGCAGTACTTC.

This chain joins TRBV7-9 and TRBJ2-1, with 7 bases lining up with TRBD2. Looked up from germline, CDR1 is SEHNR and CDR2 is FQNEAQ (reference sequence). V shed 5 bases, J shed 5 bases, and the junction held 6 bases outside the gene matches. The CDR3 loop spans 14 amino acids. CDR3 DNA sequence: TGTGCCAGCAGCCAGCGGGACCCCCACAATGAGCAGTTCTTC. It codes for CASSQRDPHNEQFF. Together with reference TRBV7-9 and TRBJ2-1, the CDR3 gives the full variable domain: DTGVSQNPRHKITKRGQNVTFRCDPISEHNRLYWYRQTLGQGPEFLTYFQNEAQLEKSRLLSDRFSAERPKGSFSTLEIQRTEQGDSAMYLCASSQRDPHNEQFFGPGTRLTVL.

CDR3 loop: CASSQDKGTGGDYGYTF. The CDR3 DNA reads as TGTGCCAGCAGCCAAGATAAGGGGACAGGGGGCGACTATGGCTACACCTTC. This sequence joins TRBV4-2 and TRBJ1-2; 12 bases agree with TRBD1. Germline CDR1 LGHNA, CDR2 YNFKEQ. The CDR3 loop spans 17 amino acids. Germline trimming cut 0 bases from V and 3 bases from J; bases unmatched to any gene: 5.

The J gene is TRBJ1-2, the V gene TRBV5-4, with 7 bases identical to TRBD1. Trimming at V came to 4 bases and at J to 4 bases, leaving 10 bases not matched to a gene. Germline assignment: CDR1 SGHNT and CDR2 YYREEE (reference sequence). This CDR3 region has 15 residues. CDR3 region: CASSLPGGSGYGYTF. Written as DNA, the CDR3 is TGTGCCAGCAGCCTCCCAGGGGGGTCGGGCTATGGCTACACCTTC.

The rearrangement links TRBV6-1 to TRBJ1-4; TRBD1 is a possible D gene (5 bases). Trimming removed 2 bases at V and 4 bases at J, with 11 bases between. Germline V gene data show CDR1 as MNHNS and CDR2 as SASEGT. The CDR3 is 15 residues long. As DNA, the CDR3 is TGTGCCAGCAGTGAATTTGAGGGGAATAATGAAAAACTGTTTTTT. Residues: CASSEFEGNNEKLFF.

The table lists this clone with a few counts. The rearrangement joins TRBV2 to TRBJ2-7; TRBD2 agrees at 13 bases. The CDR3 runs 16 residues. V shed 4 bases and J 5 bases; nucleotides not matched to a gene: 8. Germline V gives CDR1 SNHLY, CDR2 FYNNEI. CDR3 sequence reads: CASSGLLAGGPHEQYF. CDR3 coding DNA: TGTGCCAGCAGTGGGTTACTAGCGGGAGGGCCCCACGAGCAGTACTTC.

The chain couples TRBV19 to TRBJ1-2, with 9 positions matching TRBD1. Looked up from germline, CDR1 is LNHDA and CDR2 is SQIVND (reference sequence). CDR3 size: 16 residues. V lost 5 bases, J lost 6 bases, and 13 bases stayed unmatched. The CDR3 here is CASSLGQGVRWDGYTF. CDR3 bases: TGTGCCAGTAGTCTGGGACAGGGAGTAAGGTGGGATGGCTACACCTTC.

The chain has TRBV6-5 and TRBJ1-1; D not certain. V shed 0 bases and J shed 2 bases, with 7 bases lying between them. Per the germline V gene, CDR1 is MNHEY and CDR2 is SVGAGI. The CDR3 loop spans 14 amino acids. The CDR3 reads CASSYSRGNTEAFF. CDR3 sequence (DNA): TGTGCCAGCAGTTACTCCCGGGGAAACACTGAAGCTTTCTTT.

This clone was seen only a few times. V gene TRBV7-9 combines with J gene TRBJ2-1; tentative D call: TRBD1 (6 bases). Per germline, CDR1 SEHNR and CDR2 FQNEAQ (reference sequence). Trimming removed 5 bases from V and 0 bases from J, with 11 bases in between. The CDR3 has 15 amino acids. The CDR3, as DNA: TGTGCCAGCAGCCTTACAGGGAGCTCCTACAATGAGCAGTTCTTC. Protein: CASSLTGSSYNEQFF.

In this sample, this clone turned up a few times. The chain has TRBV29-1 and TRBJ1-1; the D gene is possibly TRBD1 (5 bases). V shed 4 bases and J shed 6 bases, with 21 bases lying between them. Germline-derived CDR1 and CDR2 are SQVTM and ANQGSEA. CDR3 length: 15 residues. CDR3 sequence (DNA): TGCAGCGTTGGAACCGTTAGAGGGGCTAGCTCTGAAGCTTTCTTT. Protein sequence: CSVGTVRGASSEAFF.

This chain links TRBV20-1 with TRBJ2-7; tentative D call: TRBD2 (6 bases). The V end was cut by 5 bases, the J end by 5 bases, with 10 bases between. The CDR3 sequence is 11 residues long. The germline V gene has CDR1 DFQATT and CDR2 SNEGSKA (reference sequence). CDR3 residues: CSARTGDEQYF. The CDR3 DNA reads TGCAGTGCTCGGACGGGGGACGAGCAGTACTTC.

This chain links TRBV7-9 with TRBJ2-1; D possibly uses TRBD1 or TRBD2 (5 bases each). The germline CDR1 and CDR2 sequences are SEHNR and FQNEAQ (reference sequence). The CDR3 has 14 residues. The V end was cut by 6 bases, the J end by 11 bases, with 20 bases between. CDR3: CASRPGPITVKQFF. The CDR3 nucleotides read TGTGCCAGCAGACCGGGACCTATTACAGTGAAGCAGTTCTTC.

The chain recombines TRBV5-4 with TRBJ2-1, with 9 bases that match TRBD2. The CDR3 extends over 16 amino acids. Trimming cost V 0 bases and J 7 bases; bases outside gene matches: 8. Per the germline V gene, CDR1 is SGHNT and CDR2 is YYREEE (reference sequence). The CDR3 DNA reads as TGTGCCAGCAGCTTGGTTATGATTAGCGGGAGTAATGAGCAGTTCTTC. The encoded protein is CASSLVMISGSNEQFF.